Presented here are 10 T cell receptor beta chains from one specimen sequenced in a study of post-analysis software for immune sequencing data. Study-wide findings and caveats: Several TRBV segments were more frequent in patients than controls; TRBV5-6, TRBV5-1 and TRBV20-1 belonged to this group.

Prepared TCR beta cDNA libraries contained unique molecular identifiers. TCRdb analysed the PCR reads with MiXCR anew, one entry per CDR3 protein. The sample lists a few hundred thousand distinct CDR3 sequences; 30% to 40% were seen once. These TCRs' antigens remain unknown. Sequenced: blood. The receptors were sampled from a girl under 18 with multiple sclerosis.

The rearrangement links TRBV7-9 to TRBJ2-4; 7 bases map to TRBD2. The end of the DNA fits TRBJ2-7 better, so the J call may be wrong. Germline CDR1 is SEHNR and CDR2 is FQNEAQ (reference sequence). CDR3 size: 15 residues. The DNA for the CDR3 is TGTGCCAGCAGCGCCCGGGAGGCTAGGGAGTTCGAGCAGTACTTC. It codes for CASSAREAREFEQYF.

Only a few counts were recorded for this clonotype. The chain has TRBV24-1 and TRBJ2-1, with D possibly being TRBD2 (5 bases). V was shortened by 2 bases and J by 5 bases, with 9 bases between the two germline ends. Germline loops: CDR1 KGHDR, CDR2 SFDVKD. The CDR3 contains 14 residues. The CDR3 here is CATSDWPRDNEQFF. For the CDR3, the DNA is TGTGCCACCAGTGATTGGCCGAGGGACAATGAGCAGTTCTTC.

This clonotype has only a few counts. This chain joins TRBV9 and TRBJ1-6; no clear D gene. The CDR3 is 13 amino acids. Per the germline V gene, CDR1 is SGDLS and CDR2 is YYNGEE. V lost 0 bases and J 8 bases, leaving 6 bases between the germline ends. The CDR3 sequence is CASSVGSDSPLHF. The CDR3 DNA reads TGTGCCAGCAGCGTAGGTTCGGATTCACCCCTCCACTTT. Drawing the rest from reference TRBV9 and TRBJ1-6, the complete variable domain is DSGVTQTPKHLITATGQRVTLRCSPRSGDLSVYWYQQSLDQGLQFLIQYYNGEERAKGNILERFSAQQFPDLHSELNLSSLELGDSALYFCASSVGSDSPLHFGNGTRLTVT.

This chain joins TRBV27 and TRBJ2-7, with D possibly TRBD1 on 5 matching bases. Germline V gene sequence: CDR1 MNHEY, CDR2 SMNVEV (reference sequence). With 3 bases removed from V and 2 bases from J, the gap between germline ends came to 11 bases. The CDR3 length is 14 residues. The chain's CDR3 is CASSFGRVAYEQYF. CDR3 DNA: TGTGCCAGCAGTTTCGGCAGGGTTGCCTACGAGCAGTACTTC.

This clonotype has more than one count but fewer than ten. The chain is built from TRBV24-1 and TRBJ2-5; possible D gene TRBD1, 5 bases. V lost 9 bases and J lost 2, with 12 bases in between. Germline-derived CDR1 and CDR2 are KGHDR and SFDVKD. The CDR3 is 13 amino acids. CDR3: CATRRGPQETQYF. CDR3 DNA: TGTGCCACCCGAAGGGGTCCGCAAGAGACCCAGTACTTC.

The rearrangement uses TRBV5-1 and TRBJ1-2; tentatively, D is TRBD1 (5 bases). V dropped 2 bases and J dropped 3 bases, with 11 bases sitting between them. Germline V CDR1 and CDR2: SGHRS, YFSETQ. The CDR3 extends over 14 amino acids. The CDR3 loop reads CASSFWGADYGYTF. The CDR3 nucleotides read TGCGCCAGCAGCTTTTGGGGCGCCGACTATGGCTACACCTTC.

This clonotype was seen only a few times. The rearrangement joins TRBV7-8 to TRBJ2-7, with D perhaps being TRBD1 or TRBD2 (5 bases each). The CDR3 length is 14 residues. Trimming cost V 1 base and J 7 bases, with 14 bases left between them. Germline V gene sequence: CDR1 SGHVS, CDR2 FQNEAQ. The CDR3 sequence is CASSLGAGTWEQYF. The CDR3 DNA follows: TGTGCCAGCAGCTTAGGTGCAGGGACCTGGGAGCAGTACTTC.

This clonotype has only one observation. The chain uses TRBV12-3 or TRBV12-4 and TRBJ1-5, with a weak D call TRBD1 (5 bases). The V and J ends lost 5 bases and 9 bases respectively, with 20 bases between them. CDR3 length: 15 amino acids. CDR3 in amino acids: CASSLGAQAALPQHF. The CDR3 bases are TGTGCCAGCAGTCTAGGGGCGCAGGCGGCTTTGCCCCAGCATTTT.

Notes on this clonotype: One junction end disagrees with the germline gene, perhaps due to a read error. This chain uses TRBV5-6 with TRBJ2-7; D unclear. The CDR3 totals 15 residues. Germline V gives CDR1 SGHDT, CDR2 YYEEEE. CDR3 sequence: CASSFRTSSSYEQHF. In DNA form, the CDR3 reads TGTGCCAGCAGCTTTCGAACTTCCAGCTCCTACGAGCAGCACTTC.

CDR3 DNA: TGTGCCAGCAGTTTCAGCCGAGGGAACTATGGCTACACCTTC. Encoded protein: CASSFSRGNYGYTF. This chain connects TRBV27 to TRBJ1-2; no clear D gene. CDR3 length: 14 residues. The germline V gene encodes CDR1 MNHEY and CDR2 SMNVEV (reference sequence). V lost 3 bases and J lost 2, with 10 bases in between.